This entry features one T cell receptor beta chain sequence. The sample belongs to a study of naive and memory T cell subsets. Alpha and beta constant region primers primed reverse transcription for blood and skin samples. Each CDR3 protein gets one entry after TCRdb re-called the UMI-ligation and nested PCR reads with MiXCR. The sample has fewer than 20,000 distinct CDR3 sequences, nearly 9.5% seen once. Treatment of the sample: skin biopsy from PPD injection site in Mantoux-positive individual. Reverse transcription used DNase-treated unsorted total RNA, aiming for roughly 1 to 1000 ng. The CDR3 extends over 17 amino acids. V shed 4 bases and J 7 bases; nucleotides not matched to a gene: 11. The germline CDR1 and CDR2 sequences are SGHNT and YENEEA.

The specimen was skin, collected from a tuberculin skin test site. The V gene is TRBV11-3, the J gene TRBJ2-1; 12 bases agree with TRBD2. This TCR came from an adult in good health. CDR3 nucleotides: TGTGCCAGCAGCTCACGCAAGACTAGCGGGGGTACTAATGAGCAGTTCTTC. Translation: CASSSRKTSGGTNEQFF.